This section outlines one T cell receptor (beta chain) sequence together with its context. What it binds is not known. This specimen belongs to a study of regulatory T cells in long-lasting Graves disease. Study-wide results and limits: The study found TRBV28, TRBJ1-2 and TRBJ2-5 favored in persistent disease.

Trimming removed 2 bases from V and 0 bases from J, with 14 bases in between. The CDR3 sequence is 16 residues long. Germline V gene data show CDR1 as SEHNR and CDR2 as FQNEAQ (reference sequence). CDR3 regions were amplified by Arm-PCR using iRepertoire HTBI primers to build TCR beta libraries. From the multiplex PCR reads, TCRdb called clonotypes with MiXCR, one entry per CDR3 protein. The sample holds hundreds of thousands of distinct CDR3 sequences; about 16% are singletons and the top ten take 25%. Specified time point: newly diagnosed GD, antithyroid drugs for less than 3 months. From RNA extracted from PBMCs, the TCR library was made. Clinicians diagnosed Graves' disease using American Thyroid Association guidelines. Patients came from an endocrinology department in Xi'an, China. Another study also made use of these data, one on T cells in Graves' hyperthyroidism and ophthalmopathy. From that report: The HTBI set primed first-round TCR CDR3 RT-PCR.

The chain combines TRBV7-9 with TRBJ2-7; D unresolved. The source was peripheral blood mononuclear cells (PBMCs), collected at new diagnosis, from a patient treated with antithyroid drugs. The TCR was taken from a woman aged 35-60 years with Graves disease. CDR3 loop: CASSLFPGPSSYEQYF. The CDR3 region has the DNA TGTGCCAGCAGCTTATTCCCGGGCCCGAGCTCCTACGAGCAGTACTTC.